This T cell receptor (beta chain) emerged from a study of early T cells in non-severe SARS-CoV-2 infection. Overall study context: Alpha and beta chains were unpaired, from unsorted whole-blood bulk RNA.

Study-wide results and caveats: Matching against VDJdb likely underestimated virus-specific expansions, favoring anti-spike CD8.

The germline CDR1 and CDR2 sequences are SGHAT and FQNNGV. Trimming pared 0 bases from V and 6 bases from J, leaving 6 bases between. The CDR3 covers 12 residues. Ten or more counts support this clonotype. Its antigen is not identified. Researchers attached unique molecular identifiers to individual cDNA molecules. TCRdb processed the 5' RACE reads anew with MiXCR; each CDR3 protein has one entry. The sample contains about 40,000 distinct CDR3 sequences, 4.5% to 5% of which appear only once. The chain links TRBV11-2 to TRBJ2-7; D remains ambiguous. The sample was whole blood. This TCR derives from an adult who was a healthcare worker with PCR-confirmed SARS-CoV-2 infection or an uninfected control (not recorded which). The CDR3 nucleotides are TGTGCCAGCAGCTTAGATCTAGGCGAGCAGTACTTC. Protein: CASSLDLGEQYF.